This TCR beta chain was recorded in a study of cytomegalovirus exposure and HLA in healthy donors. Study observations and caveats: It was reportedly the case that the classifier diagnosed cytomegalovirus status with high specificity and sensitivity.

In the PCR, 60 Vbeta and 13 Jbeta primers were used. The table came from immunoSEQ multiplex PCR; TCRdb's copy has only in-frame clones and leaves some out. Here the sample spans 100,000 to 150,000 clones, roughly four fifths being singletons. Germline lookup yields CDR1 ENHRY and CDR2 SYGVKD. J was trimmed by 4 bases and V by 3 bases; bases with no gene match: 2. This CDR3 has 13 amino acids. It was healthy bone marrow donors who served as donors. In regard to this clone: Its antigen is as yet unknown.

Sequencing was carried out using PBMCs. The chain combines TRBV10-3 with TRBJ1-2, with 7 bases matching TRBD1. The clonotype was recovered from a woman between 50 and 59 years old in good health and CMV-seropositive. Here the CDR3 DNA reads TGTGCCATCAGTGAACAGGGGCCCTATGGCTACACCTTC. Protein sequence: CAISEQGPYGYTF.